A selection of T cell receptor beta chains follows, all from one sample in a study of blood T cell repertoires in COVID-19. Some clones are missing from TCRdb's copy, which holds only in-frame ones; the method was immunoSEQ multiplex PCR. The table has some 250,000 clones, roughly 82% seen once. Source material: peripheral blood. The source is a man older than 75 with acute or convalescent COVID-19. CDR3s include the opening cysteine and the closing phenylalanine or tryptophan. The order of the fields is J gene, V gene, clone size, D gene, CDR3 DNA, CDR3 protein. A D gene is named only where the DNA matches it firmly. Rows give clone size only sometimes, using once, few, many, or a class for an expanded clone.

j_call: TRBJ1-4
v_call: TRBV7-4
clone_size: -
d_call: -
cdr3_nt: TGTGCCAGCGAAAGGGAGGGGGTTGCAACTAATGAAAAACTGTTTTTT
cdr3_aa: CASEREGVATNEKLFF

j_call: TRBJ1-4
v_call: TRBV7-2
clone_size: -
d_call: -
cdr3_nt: TGTGCCAGCAGCTTAAACCAGGGTACGGGAAAACTGTTTTTT
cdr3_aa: CASSLNQGTGKLFF

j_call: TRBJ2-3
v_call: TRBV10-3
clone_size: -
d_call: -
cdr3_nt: TGTGCCATCAGTCTTCAGGGATCAGATACGCAGTATTTT
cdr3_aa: CAISLQGSDTQYF

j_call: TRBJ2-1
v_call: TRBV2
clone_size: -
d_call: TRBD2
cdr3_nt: TGTGCCAGCAGTGATGGAGCGGGAGGGTTCTACAATGAGCAGTTCTTC
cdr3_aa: CASSDGAGGFYNEQFF

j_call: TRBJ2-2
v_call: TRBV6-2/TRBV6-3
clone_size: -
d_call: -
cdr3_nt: TGTGCCAGCAGTTACATACAGCAACCCACCGGGGAGCTGTTTTTT
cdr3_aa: CASSYIQQPTGELFF

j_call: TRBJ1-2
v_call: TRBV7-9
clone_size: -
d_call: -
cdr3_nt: TGTGCCAGCAGCTTAGTCAGGGGAGGGGACTATGGCTACACCTTC
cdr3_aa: CASSLVRGGDYGYTF

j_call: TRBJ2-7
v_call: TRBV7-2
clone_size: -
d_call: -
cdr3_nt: TGTGCCAGCAGCTCTGGGACACTGACCTACGAGCAGTACTTC
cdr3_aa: CASSSGTLTYEQYF

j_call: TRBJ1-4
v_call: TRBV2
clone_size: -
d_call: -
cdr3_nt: TGTGCCAGCACGGCGAGAGGTGAAAAACTGTTTTTT
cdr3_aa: CASTARGEKLFF

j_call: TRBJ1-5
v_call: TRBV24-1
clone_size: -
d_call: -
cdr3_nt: TGTGCCACCAGTGGGGCAGGGTGGCAGCCCCAGCATTTT
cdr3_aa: CATSGAGWQPQHF

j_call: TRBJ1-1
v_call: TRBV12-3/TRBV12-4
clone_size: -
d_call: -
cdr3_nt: TGTGCCAGCAGTCCTCGGGTGAACACTGAAGCTTTCTTT
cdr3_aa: CASSPRVNTEAFF

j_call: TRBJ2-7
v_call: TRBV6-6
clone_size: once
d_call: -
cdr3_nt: TGTGCCAGCAGTTACGAGGGCGAGCAGTACTTC
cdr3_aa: CASSYEGEQYF

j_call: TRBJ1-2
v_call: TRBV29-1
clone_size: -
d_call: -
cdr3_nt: TGCAGCGTTGGGGTTAGGGGAATCGCTGGCTACACCTTC
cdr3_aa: CSVGVRGIAGYTF

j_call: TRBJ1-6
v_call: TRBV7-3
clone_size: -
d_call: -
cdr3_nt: TGTGCCAGCAGCTTAGGAGGGTCGTCCTCACCCCTCCACTTT
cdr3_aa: CASSLGGSSSPLHF

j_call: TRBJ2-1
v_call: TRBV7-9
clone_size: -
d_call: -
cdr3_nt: TGTGCCAGCAGCTTAGATAGCGGCTACAATGAGCAGTTCTTC
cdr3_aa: CASSLDSGYNEQFF

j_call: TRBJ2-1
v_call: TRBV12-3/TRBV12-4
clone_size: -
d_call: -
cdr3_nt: TGTGCCAGCAGTTTCGACAGGTACAATGAGCAGTTCTTC
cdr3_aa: CASSFDRYNEQFF

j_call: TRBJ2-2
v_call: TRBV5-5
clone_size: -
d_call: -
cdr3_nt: TGTGCCAGCAGCCTGGTCAGGGAGCTGTTTTTT
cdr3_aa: CASSLVRELFF

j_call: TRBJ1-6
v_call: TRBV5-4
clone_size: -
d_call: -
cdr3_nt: TGTGCCAGCAGCAGGGACACTTGGGATTCACCCCTCCACTTT
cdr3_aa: CASSRDTWDSPLHF

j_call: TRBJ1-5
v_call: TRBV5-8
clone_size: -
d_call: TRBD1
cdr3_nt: TGTGCCAGCAGCGCGACAGGGGGGCATCAGCCCCAGCATTTT
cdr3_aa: CASSATGGHQPQHF

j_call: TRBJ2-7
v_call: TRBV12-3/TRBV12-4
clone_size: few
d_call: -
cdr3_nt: TGTGCCAGCAGTTCCGCAGGGAACGGGGAGCAGTACTTC
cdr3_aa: CASSSAGNGEQYF

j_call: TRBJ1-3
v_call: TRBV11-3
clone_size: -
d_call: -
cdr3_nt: TGTGCCAGCAGCTTAACAGGGACTGGAAACACCATATATTTT
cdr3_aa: CASSLTGTGNTIYF

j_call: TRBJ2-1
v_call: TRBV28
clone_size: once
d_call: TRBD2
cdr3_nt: TGTGCCAGCAGTGGTCCTGGGAGGGGATGGAGCAATGAGCAGTTCTTC
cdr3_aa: CASSGPGRGWSNEQFF

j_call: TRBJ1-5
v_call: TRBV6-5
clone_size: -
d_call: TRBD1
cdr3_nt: TGTGCCAGCAAACCGACAGGGGGTAGCAATCAGCCCCAGCATTTT
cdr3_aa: CASKPTGGSNQPQHF

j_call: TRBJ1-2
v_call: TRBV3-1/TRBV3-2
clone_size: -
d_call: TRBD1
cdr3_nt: TGTGCCAGCAGCCCAGCAGGGGGCCAAGGGGGCTACACCTTC
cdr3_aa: CASSPAGGQGGYTF

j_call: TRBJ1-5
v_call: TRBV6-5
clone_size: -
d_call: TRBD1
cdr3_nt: TGTGCCGGGGGCGGGACAGGAGCTCAGCCCCAGCATTTT
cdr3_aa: CAGGGTGAQPQHF

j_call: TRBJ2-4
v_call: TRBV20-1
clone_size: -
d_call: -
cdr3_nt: TGCAGTGGGGCAGGGATCATTCAGTACTTC
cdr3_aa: CSGAGIIQYF